Following are 13 T cell receptor beta chains from one sample sequenced in a study of Ad26.COV2.S vaccination and SARS-CoV-2 variants. This sample's treatment: 15 to 20 received Ad26.COV2.S at low or high dose, single or two shots; about 5 received placebo; per-sample allocation not given. Collection of the samples took place on day 63 after the first injection of vaccine or placebo. Profiling relied on immunoSEQ multiplex PCR, and the TCRdb table lists in-frame clones only, not all of them. The table lists 500,000 or so clones, 87% of them singletons. The sequences come from peripheral blood, collected in a trial of Ad26.COV2.S vaccine versus placebo. The receptors originated from a person aged 18-65 years who received the Ad26.COV2.S COVID-19 vaccine or a placebo.

Remarks on this clone: One end of the junction does not line up with germline, which may come from a read error. The chain uses TRBV7-2 and TRBJ2-5; no clear D gene. CDR1 is SGHTA, CDR2 FQGNSA, per germline. The CDR3 is 13 amino acids. CDR3 nucleotide sequence: TGTGCCAGCAGCTTATGGGCCCCCGAGCTAGTTCACTTC. Its translation is CASSLWAPELVHF.

The chain employs TRBV27 and TRBJ1-4, with D maybe TRBD1 (5 bases). CDR3 length equals 14 residues. Germline lookup yields CDR1 MNHEY and CDR2 SMNVEV (reference sequence). Deletions cut 3 bases from V and 4 bases from J, with 9 bases between. The CDR3 region is CASSLGTVNEKLFF. The CDR3 DNA sequence: TGTGCCAGCAGTTTGGGGACCGTTAATGAAAAACTGTTTTTT.

The CDR3 sequence is CASSKSVQETQYF. CDR3 DNA sequence: TGTGCCAGCAGTAAATCCGTACAAGAGACCCAGTACTTC. This chain links TRBV12-3 or TRBV12-4 with TRBJ2-5, with unresolved D. This CDR3 spans 13 amino acids. V was clipped by 5 bases and J by 2 bases, with 9 bases between them.

The chain is built from TRBV6-5 and TRBJ1-4; no firm D call. This CDR3 has 14 residues. Germline V gene data show CDR1 as MNHEY and CDR2 as SVGAGI. Trimming pared 5 bases from V and 1 base from J, leaving 8 bases between. The CDR3 DNA sequence: TGTGCCAGCAGTCTATATATAACTAATGAAAAACTGTTTTTT. Translating gives CASSLYITNEKLFF.

CDR3 bases: TGTGCCAGCAGCTTACAGGGCTCGGGTGAAAAACTGTTTTTT. Amino acids: CASSLQGSGEKLFF. The chain employs TRBV5-6 and TRBJ1-4, with D possibly TRBD1 on 6 matching bases. This CDR3 has 14 residues. Germline CDR1 and CDR2: SGHDT and YYEEEE. With 2 bases removed from V and 7 bases from J, the gap between germline ends came to 12 bases. The full variable domain, completed using reference TRBV5-6 and TRBJ1-4, is DAGVTQSPTHLIKTRGQQVTLRCSPKSGHDTVSWYQQALGQGPQFIFQYYEEEERQRGNFPDRFSGHQFPNYSSELNVNALLLGDSALYLCASSLQGSGEKLFFGSGTQLSVL.

The gene calls are TRBV19 and TRBJ2-1; 13 bases fit TRBD2. Germline loops: CDR1 LNHDA, CDR2 SQIVND (reference sequence). Germline trimming cut 6 bases from V and 7 bases from J; bases unmatched to any gene: 9. CDR3 size: 16 residues. The DNA for the CDR3 is TGTGCCAGTAGGCCTCCGGGACTAGCGGGACGAAATGAGCAGTTCTTC. The encoded protein is CASRPPGLAGRNEQFF.

This sequence joins TRBV9 and TRBJ2-1; no firm D call. Germline-derived CDR1 and CDR2 are SGDLS and YYNGEE. The ends were cut back, 0 bases at V and 5 bases at J, with 15 bases in the middle. The CDR3 totals 16 residues. CDR3 residues: CASSVGPRPLDNEQFF. As DNA, the CDR3 is TGTGCCAGCAGCGTAGGGCCTAGGCCCCTGGACAATGAGCAGTTCTTC.

The chain uses TRBV7-2 and TRBJ1-3; weak D call: TRBD1 (6 bases). The CDR3 is 15 amino acids. CDR1 is SGHTA, CDR2 FQGNSA, per germline. Between the trimmed V and J ends, which lost 2 bases and 5 bases, there was a span of 13 bases. The CDR3 reads CASSLTGTARNTIYF. CDR3 DNA sequence: TGTGCCAGCAGCTTAACAGGGACGGCTCGAAACACCATATATTTT.

The genes are TRBV2 and TRBJ1-2, with D uncertain. The CDR3 extends over 14 amino acids. V was pared by 3 bases and J by 0 bases, with 8 bases between. Per germline, CDR1 SNHLY and CDR2 FYNNEI. The CDR3 region is CASSEGSTNYGYTF. As DNA, the CDR3 is TGTGCCAGCAGTGAGGGCAGCACTAACTATGGCTACACCTTC.

The chain is built from TRBV27 and TRBJ2-1, with TRBD1 matching 11 bases. Losses at the gene ends were 5 bases for V and 7 bases for J; bases not matched to a gene: 13. The CDR3 sequence is 17 residues long. Germline-derived CDR1 and CDR2 are MNHEY and SMNVEV (reference sequence). The CDR3 region is CASSTNRDRGTGNEQFF. CDR3 bases: TGTGCCAGCAGTACAAACCGGGACAGGGGGACTGGTAATGAGCAGTTCTTC.

A single count supports this clone. The chain employs TRBV6-1 and TRBJ2-7; unclear D gene. Germline V gene sequence: CDR1 MNHNS, CDR2 SASEGT. V lost 2 bases and J 2 bases, leaving 7 bases between the germline ends. This CDR3 region has 13 residues. The CDR3 DNA reads as TGTGCCAGCAGTGAACCCGCAGCCTACGAGCAGTACTTC. Protein: CASSEPAAYEQYF.

CDR3 sequence: CASPPATFSGANVLTF. Written as DNA, the CDR3 is TGTGCCAGCCCACCGGCAACTTTCTCTGGGGCCAACGTCCTGACTTTC. V and J are TRBV2 and TRBJ2-6, with no clear D. The germline V gene encodes CDR1 SNHLY and CDR2 FYNNEI. V gave up 8 bases and J gave up 0 bases, with 14 bases separating them. This CDR3 has 16 residues.

This clone was observed a few times. Other DNA sequences from this sample encode an identical CDR3 as well. The chain uses TRBV20-1 and TRBJ2-3, with D unclear. Trimming pared 5 bases from V and 3 bases from J, leaving 3 bases between. The CDR3 extends over 10 amino acids. Germline CDR1 DFQATT, CDR2 SNEGSKA (reference sequence). CDR3 DNA: TGCAGTGCTTCAACAGATACGCAGTATTTT. Protein: CSASTDTQYF.